A single sample is the source of the 4 T cell receptor beta chains below, sequenced in a study of blood T cell repertoires in COVID-19. This table comes from immunoSEQ multiplex PCR, and its TCRdb copy is limited to in-frame clones, with some not included. The table lists some 130,000 clones, around 80% of them singletons, with roughly 4% in the top ten. The sample comprised peripheral blood. Source of these receptors: a woman older than 75 with acute or convalescent COVID-19.

This clone was counted a single time. The chain is built from TRBV15 and TRBJ1-5; TRBD1 matches at 8 bases. The germline gives CDR1 LNHNV, CDR2 YYDKDF (reference sequence). V gave up 2 bases and J gave up 4 bases; unmatched junction bases: 4. This CDR3 spans 15 amino acids. The CDR3 is CATSRTGTGNQPQHF. In nucleotides, the CDR3 is TGTGCCACCAGCAGAACTGGGACAGGTAATCAGCCCCAGCATTTT.

The chain couples TRBV5-6 to TRBJ1-2; 7 bases agree with TRBD1. The CDR3 runs 12 residues. V lost 7 bases, J lost 2 bases, and 2 bases stayed unmatched. Germline lookup yields CDR1 SGHDT and CDR2 YYEEEE. CDR3 region: CASGRGNYGYTF. In DNA form, the CDR3 reads TGTGCCAGCGGCAGGGGGAACTATGGCTACACCTTC.

V usage is TRBV28 and J usage is TRBJ1-1, with TRBD1 identical over 8 bases. The CDR3 contains 16 residues. The germline gives CDR1 MDHEN, CDR2 SYDVKM. Unmatched junction bases numbered 9, after V lost 5 bases and J lost 1 base. CDR3 residues: CASSPRTGFPNTEAFF. The CDR3 bases are TGTGCCAGCAGTCCTCGGACAGGGTTCCCGAACACTGAAGCTTTCTTT.

This clone was counted only a few times. The chain carries TRBV5-4 and TRBJ1-2; TRBD1 might be the D (5 bases). Trimming took off 0 bases at V and 3 bases at J, with 9 bases between the two ends. CDR3 length: 14 residues. Germline V gene sequence: CDR1 SGHNT, CDR2 YYREEE (reference sequence). The CDR3 nucleotides are TGTGCCAGCAGCTTGGAGGGCAGGGACTATGGCTACACCTTC. Amino acids: CASSLEGRDYGYTF.